The 23 T cell receptor beta chains given below trace back to one sample, sequenced in a study of blood T cell repertoires in COVID-19. Clones were sequenced by immunoSEQ multiplex PCR, and TCRdb holds only the in-frame ones, with some missing. Here the sample spans around 300,000 clones, nearly 90% being singletons. Material: PBMCs or T cells enriched from blood (not recorded which). The receptors come from a woman aged 25 to 39 who had recovered from COVID-19.

This clone has a single count. DNA for the CDR3: TGTGCCAGCAGTTACCACCGACGGACAGGGAGCCGACGGGGCTACACCTTC. This translates into CASSYHRRTGSRRGYTF. The rearrangement uses TRBV28 and TRBJ1-2; 8 bases fit TRBD1. Germline-derived CDR1 and CDR2 are MDHEN and SYDVKM. With 4 bases clipped from V and 8 bases from J, the junction kept 18 bases outside the gene matches. CDR3 length equals 17 residues.

The chain carries TRBV4-1 and TRBJ2-3, with D hard to call. Germline V lookup: CDR1 MGHRA, CDR2 YSYEKL. The CDR3 is 16 amino acids. V was shortened by 4 bases and J by 2 bases, with 16 bases between the two germline ends. The CDR3 protein is CASSPLQIGDTDTQYF. In DNA, the CDR3 is TGCGCCAGCAGCCCCCTCCAAATCGGTGACACAGATACGCAGTATTTT.

CDR3 amino acids: CSASGKGIIPGEAFF. The CDR3 region has the DNA TGCAGTGCTAGTGGAAAAGGGATAATACCGGGAGAAGCTTTCTTT. The chain joins TRBV20-1 to TRBJ1-1, with D hard to call. Trimming took off 3 bases at V and 8 bases at J, with 22 bases between the two ends. The CDR3 spans 15 residues. Germline-derived CDR1 and CDR2 are DFQATT and SNEGSKA (reference sequence).

The CDR3: CASTKLDTEAFF. The DNA of the CDR3 is TGTGCCAGCACTAAACTGGACACTGAAGCTTTCTTT. This chain connects TRBV6-6 to TRBJ1-1; no clear D gene. In germline, CDR1 is MNHNY, CDR2 SVGAGI (reference sequence). The CDR3 extends over 12 amino acids. The V end was cut by 7 bases, the J end by 3 bases, with 9 bases between.

The sample holds a few counts of this clone. The chain uses TRBV29-1 and TRBJ2-7; possible D gene TRBD2, 6 bases. In germline, CDR1 is SQVTM, CDR2 ANQGSEA. This CDR3 comprises 12 residues. Trimming took 7 bases from V and 3 from J, leaving 13 bases between them. DNA of the CDR3: TGCAGCGGACGCGGACTAAACTACGAGCAGTACTTC. Translating it yields CSGRGLNYEQYF.

This rearrangement joins TRBV30 to TRBJ1-2; D gene unclear. V shed 0 bases and J shed 1 base, with 15 bases lying between them. Looked up from germline, CDR1 is GTSNPN and CDR2 is SVGIG (reference sequence). The CDR3 covers 16 residues. CDR3: CAWSVLRGRFNYGYTF. The CDR3 DNA reads TGTGCCTGGAGTGTACTTCGGGGTCGTTTTAACTATGGCTACACCTTC.

The chain links TRBV18 to TRBJ1-6; D perhaps matches TRBD1 (5 bases). V was cut by 1 base and J by 0 bases, with 16 bases left in between. The CDR3 has 19 amino acids. CDR1 is KGHSH, CDR2 LQKENI, per germline. CDR3 nucleotide sequence: TGTGCCAGCTCACCACGACCCGCAGGGCAGAGCTCCTATAATTCACCCCTCCACTTT. It translates to CASSPRPAGQSSYNSPLHF.

This chain uses TRBV6-5 with TRBJ1-5; TRBD1 agrees at 7 bases. The CDR3 contains 15 residues. Germline values: CDR1 MNHEY, CDR2 SVGAGI. Germline trimming cut 8 bases from V and 6 bases from J; bases unmatched to any gene: 13. CDR3 bases: TGTGCCAGCCTGAACCGACAGGGCTTCGGTCAGCCCCAGCATTTT. It yields the protein CASLNRQGFGQPQHF.

CDR3 DNA sequence: TGTGCCAGTAGCCAACAGGGGAGCGGTGAGACCCAGTACTTC. This sequence encodes CASSQQGSGETQYF. The chain joins TRBV19 to TRBJ2-5; 7 bases map to TRBD1. The CDR3 is made up of 14 amino acids. With V trimmed by 6 bases and J by 5 bases, 9 bases remained unmatched. Germline lookup yields CDR1 LNHDA and CDR2 SQIVND (reference sequence). Variable domain in full (rest from reference TRBV19 and TRBJ2-5): DGGITQSPKYLFRKEGQNVTLSCEQNLNHDAMYWYRQDPGQGLRLIYYSQIVNDFQKGDIAEGYSVSREKKESFPLTVTSAQKNPTAFYLCASSQQGSGETQYFGPGTRLLVL.

This chain uses TRBV7-2 with TRBJ2-5; 8 bases match TRBD1. With V trimmed by 1 base and J by 5 bases, 12 bases remained unmatched. Germline-derived CDR1 and CDR2 are SGHTA and FQGNSA. The length of the CDR3 is 17 residues. Here the CDR3 DNA reads TGTGCCAGCAGCTTAGGGGTGCAGGGGGCGCCTGGGGAGACCCAGTACTTC. As protein: CASSLGVQGAPGETQYF.

The V and J genes are TRBV27 and TRBJ2-5, with TRBD2 matching 8 bases. With V trimmed by 2 bases and J by 10 bases, 6 bases remained unmatched. The CDR3 totals 13 residues. Germline V gives CDR1 MNHEY, CDR2 SMNVEV (reference sequence). The CDR3 DNA is TGTGCCAGCAGTTTAGTAGCGGGATGGGGCCAGTACTTC. Protein product: CASSLVAGWGQYF.

V gene TRBV7-2 combines with J gene TRBJ1-1; TRBD1 is a possible D gene (6 bases). Trimming shortened V by 4 bases and J by 2 bases, and 11 bases separated the two germline ends. The CDR3 has 14 residues. From germline, CDR1 is SGHTA and CDR2 FQGNSA. This CDR3 reads CASSSTGINTEAFF. The CDR3 DNA is TGTGCCAGCAGCTCCACAGGGATAAACACTGAAGCTTTCTTT.

This chain links TRBV27 with TRBJ1-5, with TRBD1 as a possible D gene (5 bases). The CDR3 covers 14 residues. CDR1 and CDR2 from the germline V gene are MNHEY and SMNVEV (reference sequence). Deletions cut 1 base from V and 5 bases from J, with 9 bases between. The CDR3 DNA reads as TGTGCCAGCAGTTTATACCAGGGTGATCAGCCCCAGCATTTT. Translating it yields CASSLYQGDQPQHF.

This rearrangement joins TRBV10-3 to TRBJ2-5; tentatively, D is TRBD2 (5 bases). CDR1 ENHRY and CDR2 SYGVKD come from the germline V gene. This CDR3 spans 16 amino acids. V lost 6 bases, J lost 2 bases, and 19 bases lay in between. CDR3 in DNA: TGTGCCATCAGCTACACACCGGGATTGGGACAAGAGACCCAGTACTTC. Protein: CAISYTPGLGQETQYF.

The gene calls are TRBV28 and TRBJ1-3; tentatively, D is TRBD1 (6 bases). Germline CDR1 reads MDHEN; CDR2 reads SYDVKM. The CDR3 runs 18 residues. Trimming left V 6 bases short and J 0 bases short, with 21 bases between. As DNA, the CDR3 is TGTGCCAGCAGCTCAAGCTGGGACACTCCGTCCTCTGGAAACACCATATATTTT. Protein: CASSSSWDTPSSGNTIYF.

The chain is built from TRBV10-3 and TRBJ2-1, with 8 bases identical to TRBD2. Germline assignment: CDR1 ENHRY and CDR2 SYGVKD. The trim removed 3 bases at V and 15 bases at J, leaving 10 bases unmatched. There are 13 residues in the CDR3. CDR3: CAISDSPMAGGFF. The CDR3 DNA follows: TGTGCCATCAGTGACTCACCTATGGCGGGGGGGTTCTTC.

The chain links TRBV2 to TRBJ2-7; no definite D call. Trimming removed 10 bases from V and 2 bases from J, with 9 bases in between. CDR3 length: 11 amino acids. CDR1 and CDR2 from the germline V gene are SNHLY and FYNNEI. The CDR3 region is CANSRAYEQYF. The CDR3 DNA is TGTGCCAACTCCCGGGCCTACGAGCAGTACTTC.

The CDR3 loop reads CASSQATGETYEQYF. CDR3 coding DNA: TGTGCCAGCAGCCAGGCGACAGGCGAAACTTACGAGCAGTACTTC. The rearrangement uses TRBV3-1 (or the pseudogene TRBV3-2) and TRBJ2-7; tentative D call: TRBD1 (6 bases). The CDR3 covers 15 residues. V was cut by 3 bases and J by 4 bases, with 16 bases left in between. The V gene's germline CDR1 is LGHDT and CDR2 YNNKEL (reference sequence).

The chain couples TRBV27 to TRBJ2-3, with 9 bases lining up with TRBD2. The V gene end was trimmed by 1 base and the J gene end by 6 bases; junction bases not matched to a gene: 17. Per germline, CDR1 MNHEY and CDR2 SMNVEV (reference sequence). The CDR3 totals 19 residues. The CDR3 nucleotides read TGTGCCAGCAGTTTATTCCCACGGCGCGGGAGGGCCCTTGCGGATACGCAGTATTTT. It translates to CASSLFPRRGRALADTQYF.

This chain links TRBV19 with TRBJ1-6; TRBD1 matches 10 bases. CDR1 is LNHDA, CDR2 SQIVND, per germline (reference sequence). The ends lost 5 bases at V and 7 bases at J; junction bases unmatched: 2. The CDR3 runs to 14 residues. CDR3 nucleotides: TGTGCCAGTAGTGGGGGACAGGGGAATTCACCCCTCCACTTT. Protein product: CASSGGQGNSPLHF. Together with reference TRBV19 and TRBJ1-6, the CDR3 gives the full variable domain: DGGITQSPKYLFRKEGQNVTLSCEQNLNHDAMYWYRQDPGQGLRLIYYSQIVNDFQKGDIAEGYSVSREKKESFPLTVTSAQKNPTAFYLCASSGGQGNSPLHFGNGTRLTVT.

The CDR3 coding sequence is TGTGCCAGCAACCGGGTGGGTGGCGAGCAGTACTTC. Protein: CASNRVGGEQYF. This sequence joins TRBV2 and TRBJ2-7; no definite D call. Trimming pared 7 bases from V and 6 bases from J, leaving 13 bases between. CDR1 and CDR2 (germline): SNHLY, FYNNEI. There are 12 residues in the CDR3.

V is TRBV30 and J is TRBJ1-1; D possibly corresponds to TRBD1 (5 bases). The CDR3 consists of 17 residues. The germline CDR1 and CDR2 sequences are GTSNPN and SVGIG (reference sequence). V was cut by 0 bases and J by 1 base, with 18 bases left in between. The CDR3 sequence: CAWSVVGATFANTEAFF. For the CDR3, the DNA is TGTGCCTGGAGTGTAGTAGGGGCCACTTTTGCGAACACTGAAGCTTTCTTT.

This rearrangement joins TRBV15 to TRBJ2-7; TRBD2 matches 15 bases. Germline CDR1 is LNHNV and CDR2 is YYDKDF (reference sequence). J was trimmed by 10 bases and V by 5 bases; bases with no gene match: 3. The CDR3 covers 13 residues. CDR3 in DNA: TGTGCCACCAGCCAGGGACTAGCGGGAGGTCAGTACTTC. Its protein product is CATSQGLAGGQYF.